Below are 16 T cell receptor beta chains sequenced from a single sample in a study of OX40 agonist ivuxolimab in advanced cancers. This table comes from immunoSEQ multiplex PCR, and its TCRdb copy is limited to in-frame clones, with some not included. The sample yields tens of thousands of clones, 65% to 85% seen once. Sequencing used CD4+ or CD8+ T cells sorted from blood, obtained in a trial of the OX40 agonist ivuxolimab. All receptors derive from an adult with an advanced solid tumor such as melanoma, head and neck, liver or kidney cancer.

V usage is TRBV9 and J usage is TRBJ2-1, with D possibly being TRBD1 (5 bases). Germline V gene lookup returns CDR1 SGDLS and CDR2 YYNGEE. Trimming removed 0 bases from V and 5 bases from J, with 6 bases in between. This CDR3 is 13 amino acids long. CDR3 sequence reads: CASSVAGNNEQFF. For the CDR3, the DNA is TGTGCCAGCAGCGTAGCAGGGAACAATGAGCAGTTCTTC.

The chain carries TRBV19 and TRBJ2-3; TRBD1 matches at 8 bases. From germline, CDR1 is LNHDA and CDR2 SQIVND (reference sequence). Trimming took 4 bases from V and 4 from J; bases not matched to a gene: 7. The CDR3 has 15 residues. CDR3 region: CASSTAGGRADTQYF. CDR3 sequence (DNA): TGTGCCAGTAGTACGGCAGGGGGCCGGGCAGATACGCAGTATTTT.

The J gene is TRBJ1-1, the V gene TRBV7-9, with 7 bases that match TRBD1. J gave up 1 base and V 2 bases, and 1 base lay outside the gene matches. CDR1 is SEHNR and CDR2 is FQNEAQ in the germline V gene (reference sequence). This CDR3 spans 14 amino acids. In DNA, the CDR3 is TGTGCCAGCAGCTTAAGGGGGCCGAACACTGAAGCTTTCTTT. This gives the protein CASSLRGPNTEAFF.

V is TRBV15 and J is TRBJ2-7; 11 bases fit TRBD2. This CDR3 spans 15 amino acids. V was pared by 5 bases and J by 1 base, with 4 bases of the junction left unmatched. CDR1 LNHNV and CDR2 YYDKDF come from the germline V gene (reference sequence). This CDR3 is CATSPGLAGSYEQYF. The CDR3 DNA sequence: TGTGCCACCAGCCCCGGACTAGCGGGTTCCTACGAGCAGTACTTC.

V is TRBV28 and J is TRBJ1-2; 7 nucleotides align to TRBD1. Trimming at V came to 6 bases and at J to 3 bases, leaving 10 bases not matched to a gene. Germline V gives CDR1 MDHEN, CDR2 SYDVKM. The CDR3 runs 15 residues. CDR3 protein: CASSHRQGYDYGYTF. The CDR3 DNA is TGTGCCAGCAGCCACAGACAGGGTTATGACTATGGCTACACCTTC.

This chain joins TRBV4-2 and TRBJ2-1; the D gene is possibly TRBD2 (6 bases). V lost 1 base and J lost 6, with 19 bases in between. Germline V gene lookup returns CDR1 LGHNA and CDR2 YNFKEQ. This CDR3 region has 17 residues. CDR3 residues: CASSQVPPGSQSNEQFF. The CDR3 bases are TGTGCCAGCAGCCAAGTTCCGCCCGGGAGCCAATCCAATGAGCAGTTCTTC.

The chain employs TRBV5-8 and TRBJ1-5; no clear D gene. The germline CDR1 and CDR2 sequences are SGHTS and YDEGEE. Trimming cost V 10 bases and J 4 bases, with 15 bases left between them. The CDR3 spans 13 residues. The CDR3 is CAYTRGSNQPQHF. DNA of the CDR3: TGTGCCTACACCCGGGGATCAAATCAGCCCCAGCATTTT.

V is TRBV6-1 and J is TRBJ1-6; D not resolved. Per germline, CDR1 MNHNS and CDR2 SASEGT. V was pared by 6 bases and J by 0 bases, with 9 bases between. There are 15 residues in the CDR3. CDR3 sequence: CASSAGYSYNSPLHF. CDR3 DNA: TGTGCCAGCAGCGCCGGGTACTCCTATAATTCACCCCTCCACTTT.

The genes are TRBV7-3 and TRBJ1-3; TRBD1 agrees at 10 bases. The V gene end was trimmed by 3 bases and the J gene end by 0 bases; junction bases not matched to a gene: 8. Germline V gene sequence: CDR1 SGHTA, CDR2 FQGTGA. The CDR3 contains 18 residues. The CDR3 is CASSFPPDRGISGNTIYF. As DNA, the CDR3 is TGTGCCAGCAGCTTCCCGCCGGACAGGGGGATCTCTGGAAACACCATATATTTT.

The V gene is TRBV10-3, the J gene TRBJ1-5; D is uncertain. Trimming shortened V by 0 bases and J by 3 bases, and 3 bases separated the two germline ends. This CDR3 contains 13 residues. The germline V gene encodes CDR1 ENHRY and CDR2 SYGVKD. The CDR3 bases are TGTGCCATCAGTGAGTCTCTCAATCAGCCCCAGCATTTT. Protein product: CAISESLNQPQHF.

The rearrangement joins TRBV30 to TRBJ1-5; D gene uncertain. Germline loops: CDR1 GTSNPN, CDR2 SVGIG (reference sequence). Trimming removed 4 bases at V and 6 bases at J, with 16 bases between. CDR3 size: 14 residues. The CDR3 region is CAWTPRGHGQPQHF. CDR3 in DNA: TGTGCCTGGACCCCACGAGGGCATGGTCAGCCCCAGCATTTT.

The V and J genes are TRBV27 and TRBJ1-6, with D possibly being TRBD1 (5 bases). Germline-derived CDR1 and CDR2 are MNHEY and SMNVEV (reference sequence). This CDR3 has 14 residues. The V end was cut by 5 bases, the J end by 9 bases, with 14 bases between. CDR3 amino acids: CASSIRDGGSPLHF. CDR3 DNA: TGTGCCAGCAGTATCCGGGACGGGGGTTCACCCCTCCACTTT.

The chain combines TRBV9 with TRBJ1-4; D is ambiguous. The CDR3 consists of 15 residues. The V end lost 6 bases, the J end lost 1 base, and 13 bases lay between the germline ends. Germline V lookup: CDR1 SGDLS, CDR2 YYNGEE. CDR3 nucleotide sequence: TGTGCCAGCACTGCCTGGGGTGGAACTAATGAAAAACTGTTTTTT. Protein sequence: CASTAWGGTNEKLFF.

The V and J genes are TRBV6-5 and TRBJ2-7; 8 bases agree with TRBD2. This CDR3 contains 14 residues. Losses at the gene ends were 5 bases for V and 6 bases for J; bases not matched to a gene: 9. The germline CDR1 and CDR2 sequences are MNHEY and SVGAGI. The CDR3: CASSEEGTRIEQYF. CDR3 coding DNA: TGTGCCAGCAGTGAAGAGGGGACTAGAATCGAGCAGTACTTC.

This chain uses TRBV5-1 with TRBJ1-2; 7 nucleotides match TRBD1. This CDR3 contains 15 residues. Germline CDR1 reads SGHRS; CDR2 reads YFSETQ. V shed 5 bases, J shed 0 bases, and the junction held 7 bases outside the gene matches. The CDR3 protein is CASSSVQGPNYGYTF. In DNA form, the CDR3 reads TGCGCCAGCAGTTCAGTACAGGGGCCTAACTATGGCTACACCTTC.

The chain couples TRBV6-5 to TRBJ2-1, with TRBD2 matching 9 bases. The CDR3 sequence is 14 residues long. Looked up from germline, CDR1 is MNHEY and CDR2 is SVGAGI. The V gene end was trimmed by 3 bases and the J gene end by 4 bases; junction bases not matched to a gene: 1. Here the CDR3 reads CASSYAGGYNEQFF. The CDR3, as DNA: TGTGCCAGCAGTTATGCGGGAGGGTACAATGAGCAGTTCTTC.